This TCR beta chain comes out of a study of blood T cell repertoires in COVID-19. Assay: immunoSEQ multiplex PCR; the TCRdb copy retains only in-frame clones and omits some. The sample lists just over 95,000 clones, roughly 82% seen once, with around a sixth in the top ten. The V gene lost 3 bases and the J gene lost 5 bases, with 4 bases spanning the gap. The CDR3 consists of 11 residues. CDR1 and CDR2 from the germline V gene are MNHEY and SMNVEV (reference sequence). What was sequenced was peripheral blood. The chain is built from TRBV27 and TRBJ2-5; D unclear. The receptor's source is a man older than 75 with acute or convalescent COVID-19. CDR3 in DNA: TGTGCCAGCAGTTTCCTTGAGACCCAGTACTTC. Its protein product is CASSFLETQYF.